A single sample gave rise to the 8 T cell receptor beta chains below, sequenced in a study of tumor and adjacent non-tumor tissue in lung cancer. No cell sorting was done before RNA was extracted from the tissue. TCRbeta libraries were built with three rounds of nested PCR, modified from ARM-PCR. TCRdb independently ran MiXCR on the multiplex PCR reads; one entry per CDR3 protein. Of around 74,000 distinct CDR3 sequences in the sample, approximately 68% were seen once. The sequencing sample was made of lung tumor tissue. The receptors were sampled from a woman in her seventies with non-small cell lung cancer.

A note on this clonotype: Just one base apart from a much larger clone, this may be a read error. The chain joins TRBV28 to TRBJ1-5; D is unresolved. The V end lost 7 bases, the J end lost 1 base, and 14 bases lay between the germline ends. This CDR3 has 15 residues. Germline assignment: CDR1 MDHEN and CDR2 SYDVKM. CDR3 in DNA: TGTGCCAGCAATCCCCTGGGGTTAAGCAATCAGCCCCAGCATTTT. Its translation is CASNPLGLSNQPQHF.

In regard to this clonotype: A much larger clonotype is one base distant, so this may be a read error. The chain combines TRBV5-1 with TRBJ1-2; 7 positions match TRBD1. The CDR3 consists of 13 residues. The germline CDR1 and CDR2 sequences are SGHRS and YFSETQ. The DNA for the CDR3 is TGCACCAGCAGACGGCAGGGGGAGGATGGCTACACCTTC. Its translation: CTSRRQGEDGYTF.

This chain joins TRBV29-1 and TRBJ2-1, with D perhaps matching TRBD1 (5 bases). The CDR3 covers 14 residues. Trimming shortened V by 4 bases and J by 3 bases, and 13 bases separated the two germline ends. Germline V gene data show CDR1 as SQVTM and CDR2 as ANQGSEA. In DNA form, the CDR3 reads TGCAGCGTTGGAGTCAGCAGGGTCTACAATGAGCAGTTCTTC. The encoded protein is CSVGVSRVYNEQFF.

This clonotype has only one observation. A clone one base away is much larger, so this may be a read error. The chain combines TRBV30 with TRBJ2-5; tentative D call: TRBD2 (6 bases). CDR1 and CDR2 from the germline V gene are GTSNPN and SVGIG (reference sequence). The CDR3 is 13 amino acids. The DNA for the CDR3 is TGTGCCTGGAGGACCTCACCCCGGGAGACCCGGTACTTC. Its protein product is CAWRTSPRETRYF. Full variable domain (missing parts from reference TRBV30 and TRBJ2-5): SQTIHQWPATLVQPVGSPLSLECTVEGTSNPNLYWYRQAAGRGLQLLFYSVGIGQISSEVPQNLSASRPQDRQFILSSKKLLLSDSGFYLCAWRTSPRETRYFGPGTRLLVL.

As concerns this clonotype: An end of the junction does not agree with germline; a read error may underlie this. The genes are TRBV20-1 and TRBJ2-2; TRBD2 aligns across 7 bases. The CDR3 is made up of 15 amino acids. Germline values: CDR1 DFQATT, CDR2 SNEGSKA (reference sequence). The CDR3 sequence: CSASACGSVTGELLF. The CDR3 coding sequence is TGCAGTGCTAGCGCTTGCGGGAGTGTAACCGGGGAGCTGCTTTTT.

Notes on this clonotype: This may come from a read error, since a much larger clone is one base off. The chain links TRBV28 to TRBJ1-5; D is undetermined. The CDR3 covers 14 residues. With 4 bases removed from V and 5 bases from J, the gap between germline ends came to 12 bases. Germline CDR1 and CDR2: MDHEN and SYDVKM. This CDR3 is CASSSAKADQPQHF. DNA of the CDR3: TGTGCCAGCAGTTCGGCTAAAGCTGATCAGCCCCAGCATTTT.

A word on this clonotype: The CDR3 carries no conserved terminal phenylalanine or tryptophan, so it likely arises from a read error. CDR3 nucleotides: TGTGCCAGCAGCCTACAGGGGTCCCGCTATGGCTACACCTCC. Protein sequence: CASSLQGSRYGYTS. The J gene is TRBJ1-2, the V gene TRBV28, with 7 bases identical to TRBD1. V shed 6 bases, J shed 4 bases, and the junction held 8 bases outside the gene matches. This CDR3 comprises 14 residues. Germline V gene lookup returns CDR1 MDHEN and CDR2 SYDVKM.

V and J are TRBV12-3 or TRBV12-4 and TRBJ2-7, with 12 bases fitting TRBD2. This CDR3 has 15 amino acids. V dropped 7 bases and J dropped 5; count of bases not matched to a gene: 9. The chain's CDR3 is CASNSSGRGTHEQYF. DNA of the CDR3: TGTGCCAGCAACTCTAGCGGGAGGGGAACCCACGAGCAGTACTTC.